The rows below give T cell receptor beta chains drawn from one sample of a study of blood T cell repertoires in COVID-19. Repertoires were generated with immunoSEQ multiplex PCR, while TCRdb's copy carries only in-frame clones and drops some. The repertoire includes 250,000 to 350,000 clones, 88% of them detected once, and approximately 1% sits in the top ten. The specimen sequenced was PBMCs or T cells enriched from blood (not recorded which). These receptors were obtained from a woman under 40 who had recovered from COVID-19. Each CDR3 is given with its conserved first and last residue. Fields, in order: V gene, D gene, clone size, J gene, CDR3 protein, CDR3 DNA. The D gene is left open where the match is weak. Clone size is shown for a subset of rows, as once, few, many or a class of expanded clone.

V: TRBV2; D: .; size: few; J: TRBJ1-5; CDR3: CASSGVTGINQPQHF; DNA: TGTGCCAGCAGTGGCGTAACAGGGATAAATCAGCCCCAGCATTTT
V: TRBV28; D: .; size: .; J: TRBJ1-5; CDR3: CASSAPTGLSNQPQHF; DNA: TGTGCCAGCAGTGCTCCAACAGGGCTAAGCAATCAGCCCCAGCATTTT
V: TRBV5-4; D: .; size: .; J: TRBJ1-6; CDR3: CASSTRPNSPLHF; DNA: TGTGCCAGCAGCACGCGCCCAAATTCACCCCTCCACTTT
V: TRBV28; D: .; size: .; J: TRBJ1-4; CDR3: CASEDRRRSEKLFF; DNA: TGTGCCAGCGAAGACAGGAGGAGAAGTGAAAAACTGTTTTTT
V: TRBV28; D: .; size: .; J: TRBJ1-1; CDR3: CASSPPRVINTEAFF; DNA: TGTGCCAGCAGCCCACCTCGGGTTATTAACACTGAAGCTTTCTTT
V: TRBV20-1; D: TRBD2; size: .; J: TRBJ2-7; CDR3: CSASLVLAGVFSYEQYF; DNA: TGCAGTGCTAGTCTCGTACTAGCGGGGGTTTTCTCCTACGAGCAGTACTTC
V: TRBV30; D: .; size: .; J: TRBJ1-2; CDR3: CAWSPFGGLYGYTF; DNA: TGTGCCTGGAGCCCTTTCGGGGGTCTCTATGGCTACACCTTC
V: TRBV18; D: TRBD2; size: .; J: TRBJ2-3; CDR3: CASSKGLAGEADTQYF; DNA: TGTGCCAGCTCAAAGGGGCTAGCGGGAGAAGCAGATACGCAGTATTTT
V: TRBV6-5; D: TRBD2; size: .; J: TRBJ2-7; CDR3: CASRRGGSEQYF; DNA: TGTGCCAGCAGGCGGGGGGGGTCCGAGCAGTACTTC
V: TRBV27; D: TRBD2; size: .; J: TRBJ2-7; CDR3: CASSLLAGGPSGQYF; DNA: TGTGCCAGCAGTTTACTAGCGGGGGGGCCGAGCGGGCAGTACTTC
V: TRBV28; D: TRBD1; size: .; J: TRBJ1-5; CDR3: CASSLKLRDRERDQPQHF; DNA: TGTGCCAGCAGTTTAAAACTTCGTGACAGGGAAAGGGATCAGCCCCAGCATTTT
V: TRBV7-9; D: .; size: .; J: TRBJ2-3; CDR3: CASSLEGVLADTQYF; DNA: TGTGCCAGCAGCTTAGAGGGGGTATTAGCAGATACGCAGTATTTT
V: TRBV11-2; D: TRBD1; size: .; J: TRBJ1-2; CDR3: CASSYRQGSYYGYTF; DNA: TGTGCCAGCAGCTACCGACAGGGTAGTTACTATGGCTACACCTTC
V: TRBV7-3; D: .; size: once; J: TRBJ2-3; CDR3: CASSLNPSKTQYF; DNA: TGTGCCAGCAGCTTAAATCCTAGCAAGACGCAGTATTTT
V: TRBV5-1; D: TRBD1; size: once; J: TRBJ1-1; CDR3: CASQKAGGTNTEAFF; DNA: TGCGCCAGCCAGAAGGCAGGGGGTACGAACACTGAAGCTTTCTTT
V: TRBV11-2; D: .; size: .; J: TRBJ1-2; CDR3: CASSLAFSGGGYGYTF; DNA: TGTGCCAGCAGCTTAGCCTTCTCCGGCGGAGGCTATGGCTACACCTTC
V: TRBV10-2; D: TRBD2; size: once; J: TRBJ2-2; CDR3: CASRVAGPGELFF; DNA: TGCGCCAGCAGGGTAGCGGGACCCGGGGAGCTGTTTTTT
V: TRBV28; D: .; size: .; J: TRBJ1-1; CDR3: CASLSITEAFF; DNA: TGTGCCAGCCTATCGATTACTGAAGCTTTCTTT
V: TRBV6-1; D: TRBD2; size: .; J: TRBJ2-7; CDR3: CASSEVPGLAGGRGYF; DNA: TGTGCCAGCAGTGAAGTCCCGGGACTAGCGGGAGGGCGGGGGTACTTC
V: TRBV4-3; D: TRBD1; size: .; J: TRBJ1-3; CDR3: CASSPRQGGNTIYF; DNA: TGCGCCAGCAGCCCCCGACAGGGAGGAAACACCATATATTTT
V: TRBV9; D: TRBD2; size: .; J: TRBJ2-2; CDR3: CASQGLAGTGELFF; DNA: TGTGCCAGTCAAGGACTAGCGGGCACCGGGGAGCTGTTTTTT
V: TRBV4-3; D: .; size: .; J: TRBJ2-5; CDR3: CASSQDLEGALQETQYF; DNA: TGCGCCAGCAGCCAAGACCTCGAAGGGGCTCTCCAAGAGACCCAGTACTTC
V: TRBV5-1; D: .; size: .; J: TRBJ2-1; CDR3: CASSLVLISEDEQFF; DNA: TGCGCCAGCAGCTTGGTCCTTATTTCCGAGGATGAGCAGTTCTTC
V: TRBV24-1; D: .; size: .; J: TRBJ1-2; CDR3: CATSEPGNVYYGYTF; DNA: TGTGCCACTTCGGAGCCAGGGAACGTTTACTATGGCTACACCTTC
V: TRBV5-1; D: .; size: .; J: TRBJ1-2; CDR3: CASSLIQGKDGYTF; DNA: TGCGCCAGCAGCTTAATACAGGGAAAGGATGGCTACACCTTC
V: TRBV21-1; D: .; size: .; J: TRBJ1-2; CDR3: CASSKPRSGGGIYF; DNA: TGTGCCAGCAGCAAACCACGCTCAGGGGGCGGAATCTATTTC
V: TRBV24-1; D: .; size: once; J: TRBJ2-5; CDR3: CATSEGPGETQYF; DNA: TGTGCCACCAGTGAAGGCCCAGGGGAGACCCAGTACTTC
V: TRBV11-3; D: .; size: .; J: TRBJ1-4; CDR3: CASSQDPLTGGKLFF; DNA: TGTGCCAGCAGCCAAGATCCTTTAACCGGGGGAAAACTGTTTTTT
V: TRBV7-2; D: .; size: .; J: TRBJ2-2; CDR3: CASSPNPPGIGELFF; DNA: TGTGCCAGCAGCCCCAACCCCCCAGGAATCGGGGAGCTGTTTTTT
V: TRBV13; D: TRBD1; size: .; J: TRBJ2-3; CDR3: CASSLADRGTDTQYF; DNA: TGTGCCAGCAGCTTAGCAGACAGGGGTACAGATACGCAGTATTTT
V: TRBV5-1; D: .; size: .; J: TRBJ2-7; CDR3: CASSQEVGYEQYF; DNA: TGCGCCAGCAGCCAGGAGGTAGGCTACGAGCAGTACTTC
V: TRBV6-5; D: TRBD1; size: .; J: TRBJ1-2; CDR3: CASSRTGGYGYTF; DNA: TGTGCCAGCAGCCGAACAGGGGGCTATGGCTACACCTTC
V: TRBV7-9; D: .; size: once; J: TRBJ2-5; CDR3: CANTPDSQETQYF; DNA: TGTGCCAACACCCCGGACTCCCAAGAGACCCAGTACTTC
V: TRBV5-1; D: TRBD1; size: .; J: TRBJ1-4; CDR3: CASSSSGGNEKLFF; DNA: TGCGCCAGCAGCTCTTCAGGGGGCAATGAAAAACTGTTTTTT
V: TRBV24-1; D: TRBD2; size: .; J: TRBJ2-3; CDR3: CATSDLAGGLDTQYF; DNA: TGTGCCACCAGTGATCTAGCGGGGGGGCTAGATACGCAGTATTTT
V: TRBV9; D: TRBD2; size: .; J: TRBJ2-3; CDR3: CASGSGGARDTQYF; DNA: TGTGCCAGCGGTAGCGGGGGGGCACGGGATACGCAGTATTTT
V: TRBV2; D: .; size: .; J: TRBJ2-1; CDR3: CASSGSNYNEQFF; DNA: TGTGCCAGCAGTGGTAGCAATTACAATGAGCAGTTCTTC
V: TRBV2; D: TRBD1; size: .; J: TRBJ2-7; CDR3: CASSPRDRNYEQYF; DNA: TGTGCCAGCAGTCCTCGGGACAGAAACTACGAGCAGTACTTC
V: TRBV3-1/TRBV3-2; D: TRBD1; size: once; J: TRBJ1-5; CDR3: CASSQETGGAGQPQHF; DNA: TGTGCCAGCAGCCAAGAGACAGGGGGGGCCGGTCAGCCCCAGCATTTT
V: TRBV7-6; D: .; size: .; J: TRBJ2-3; CDR3: CASSFGYDPSTDTQYF; DNA: TGTGCCAGCAGTTTCGGGTATGACCCAAGCACAGATACGCAGTATTTT
V: TRBV5-1; D: .; size: .; J: TRBJ1-3; CDR3: CASSSGSSGNTIYF; DNA: TGCGCCAGCAGCTCAGGGTCCTCTGGAAACACCATATATTTT
V: TRBV30; D: TRBD1; size: .; J: TRBJ1-2; CDR3: CAWSVLGQGQGTF; DNA: TGTGCCTGGAGTGTACTGGGACAGGGACAGGGAACCTTC
V: TRBV27; D: .; size: .; J: TRBJ2-5; CDR3: CASSPRQDIKDQYF; DNA: TGTGCCAGCAGTCCCCGACAGGACATTAAGGACCAGTACTTC
V: TRBV7-9; D: TRBD1; size: .; J: TRBJ1-5; CDR3: CASSQGTVYNQPQHF; DNA: TGTGCCAGCAGCCAAGGGACAGTCTACAATCAGCCCCAGCATTTT
V: TRBV7-9; D: .; size: .; J: TRBJ2-5; CDR3: CASSVSNEAQYF; DNA: TGTGCCAGCAGCGTATCTAATGAAGCCCAGTACTTC